This TCR beta chain derives from a study of CD8 T cells in Susac syndrome. CDR1 is SEHNR and CDR2 is FQNEAQ in the germline V gene (reference sequence). The CDR3 runs to 14 residues. Trimming removed 5 bases at V and 6 bases at J, with 15 bases between. Sequencing of TCR beta, carried out with a high-throughput approach, was applied to CD8+ and CD4+ T cells from the blood. The TEMRA cells underwent FACS enrichment, while the CD8+ and CD4+ T cells underwent negative isolation. An amount of RNA that ranged from about 0.45 to 1 ug was reverse transcribed with random hexamers. Amplification of TCR beta CDR3 by immunoSEQ multiplex PCR spanned 54 Vbeta and 13 Jbeta. TCRdb recomputed calls from the immunoSEQ multiplex PCR reads with MiXCR, one row per CDR3 protein. The repertoire includes around 300,000 distinct CDR3 sequences, over 75% of them detected once, and roughly 0.21% sits in the top ten.

The sample consisted of CD8+ T cells from PBMCs. The chain is built from TRBV7-9 and TRBJ2-3, with unresolved D. The TCR comes from a human donor with multiple sclerosis. CDR3 in DNA: TGTGCCAGCAGCCTACCACAAATCCGCGATACGCAGTATTTT. It is translated as CASSLPQIRDTQYF. The full variable domain, completed using reference TRBV7-9 and TRBJ2-3, is DTGVSQNPRHKITKRGQNVTFRCDPISEHNRLYWYRQTLGQGPEFLTYFQNEAQLEKSRLLSDRFSAERPKGSFSTLEIQRTEQGDSAMYLCASSLPQIRDTQYFGPGTRLTVL.